The 18 T cell receptor beta chains below all came from one sample that was sequenced in a study of OX40 agonist ivuxolimab in advanced cancers. Clones were sequenced by immunoSEQ multiplex PCR, and TCRdb holds only the in-frame ones, with some missing. Of 5,500 to 7,500 clones in the sample, roughly 84% are singletons; the top ten hold under 30%. This material consisted of CD4+ or CD8+ T cells sorted from blood, taken in a trial of the OX40 agonist ivuxolimab. Receptors were obtained from an adult with an advanced solid tumor such as melanoma, head and neck, liver or kidney cancer.

The V and J genes are TRBV7-9 and TRBJ1-2; D may be TRBD1 (5 bases). The CDR3 has 13 residues. Trimming cost V 5 bases and J 4 bases, with 11 bases left between them. CDR1 and CDR2 (germline): SEHNR, FQNEAQ (reference sequence). This chain's CDR3 is CASSVRGSYGYTF. CDR3 in DNA: TGTGCCAGCAGCGTTCGGGGGAGCTATGGCTACACCTTC.

The J gene is TRBJ2-1, the V gene TRBV4-1; 7 nucleotides match TRBD1. CDR1 and CDR2 (germline): MGHRA, YSYEKL. The V and J ends lost 0 bases and 9 bases, in that order; junction bases with no gene match: 8. The CDR3 is 15 amino acids. The CDR3 spells CASSQEVDRVVEQFF. Here the CDR3 DNA reads TGCGCCAGCAGCCAAGAGGTCGACAGGGTGGTTGAGCAGTTCTTC.

The rearrangement joins TRBV6-1 to TRBJ2-7; D is undetermined. V shed 6 bases and J shed 0 bases, with 9 bases lying between them. In germline, CDR1 is MNHNS, CDR2 SASEGT. The length of the CDR3 is 13 residues. The CDR3 sequence: CASSSLTSYEQYF. In nucleotides, the CDR3 is TGTGCCAGCAGCTCCCTCACCTCCTACGAGCAGTACTTC.

V is TRBV18 and J is TRBJ2-6, with D hard to call. V was trimmed by 5 bases and J by 5 bases, leaving 19 bases between them. The CDR3 runs 17 residues. The germline V gene has CDR1 KGHSH and CDR2 LQKENI. The CDR3 here is CASSNINLQSRANVLTF. DNA for the CDR3: TGTGCCAGCTCAAACATTAATTTACAAAGTCGGGCCAACGTCCTGACTTTC. The variable domain in full, completed from reference TRBV18 and TRBJ2-6, reads NAGVMQNPRHLVRRRGQEARLRCSPMKGHSHVYWYRQLPEEGLKFMVYLQKENIIDESGMPKERFSAEFPKEGPSILRIQQVVRGDSAAYFCASSNINLQSRANVLTFGAGSRLTVL.

V is TRBV30 and J is TRBJ1-2; D is undetermined. The CDR3 runs to 12 residues. Germline V lookup: CDR1 GTSNPN, CDR2 SVGIG (reference sequence). Trimming removed 2 bases at V and 8 bases at J, with 12 bases between. In DNA form, the CDR3 reads TGTGCCTGGAGTTTGAGGGCGGCGGGCTACACCTTC. This translates into CAWSLRAAGYTF.

V and J are TRBV12-5 and TRBJ2-7; unclear D gene. The ends were cut back, 6 bases at V and 9 bases at J, with 12 bases in the middle. The CDR3 sequence is 11 residues long. Germline V gene sequence: CDR1 LGHNT, CDR2 FRNRAP. CDR3 nucleotide sequence: TGTGCTAGTGGATCCCCTCCGGCGCAGTACTTC. It specifies CASGSPPAQYF. The whole variable domain, filled in from reference TRBV12-5 and TRBJ2-7, reads DARVTQTPRHKVTEMGQEVTMRCQPILGHNTVFWYRQTMMQGLELLAYFRNRAPLDDSGMPKDRFSAEMPDATLATLKIQPSEPRDSAVYFCASGSPPAQYFGPGTRLTVT.

The J gene is TRBJ1-1, the V gene TRBV19; D call uncertain. This CDR3 region has 14 residues. CDR1 is LNHDA, CDR2 SQIVND, per germline (reference sequence). Trimming took 5 bases from V and 0 from J, leaving 10 bases between them. The CDR3 spells CASSYKGLNTEAFF. CDR3 DNA sequence: TGTGCCAGTAGTTATAAGGGTCTGAACACTGAAGCTTTCTTT.

The V gene is TRBV2, the J gene TRBJ2-3; a possible D gene is TRBD1 (5 bases). The V end was cut by 3 bases, the J end by 0 bases, with 7 bases between. CDR3 length equals 14 residues. CDR1 is SNHLY and CDR2 is FYNNEI in the germline V gene. CDR3 loop: CASSDYRSTDTQYF. The CDR3 DNA reads as TGTGCCAGCAGTGACTACAGGAGCACAGATACGCAGTATTTT.

The rearrangement joins TRBV27 to TRBJ2-7, with D possibly TRBD2 on 5 matching bases. Per germline, CDR1 MNHEY and CDR2 SMNVEV (reference sequence). CDR3 size: 16 residues. V was trimmed by 6 bases and J by 1 base, leaving 19 bases between them. CDR3 DNA: TGTGCCAGCAGCCTCACGCCGACCTCGGGGTCCTACGAGCAGTACTTC. This codes for CASSLTPTSGSYEQYF.

This sequence joins TRBV7-8 and TRBJ2-5, with 9 positions matching TRBD2. The ends lost 8 bases at V and 5 bases at J; junction bases unmatched: 6. The CDR3 totals 13 residues. Germline CDR1 reads SGHVS; CDR2 reads FQNEAQ. The CDR3 protein is CASLAGGRETQYF. The CDR3 nucleotides are TGTGCCAGCCTTGCGGGAGGGCGGGAGACCCAGTACTTC.

The chain combines TRBV19 with TRBJ2-4, with 7 positions matching TRBD2. The V gene's germline CDR1 is LNHDA and CDR2 SQIVND (reference sequence). CDR3 length equals 15 residues. The junction had 17 bases not matched to a gene; V was cut back by 10 bases and J by 8 bases. CDR3: CATRIGGGARDIQYF. As DNA, the CDR3 is TGTGCCACAAGAATTGGGGGAGGGGCACGGGACATTCAGTACTTC.

V usage is TRBV10-1 and J usage is TRBJ2-1, with TRBD2 as a possible D gene (5 bases). CDR1 WNHNN and CDR2 SYGVQD come from the germline V gene (reference sequence). Trimming shortened V by 2 bases and J by 2 bases, and 7 bases separated the two germline ends. This CDR3 region has 14 residues. Here the CDR3 reads CASSEASTYNEQFF. As DNA, the CDR3 is TGCGCCAGCAGTGAGGCTAGCACCTACAATGAGCAGTTCTTC.

This chain connects TRBV7-6 to TRBJ2-3; D not certain. V was shortened by 2 bases and J by 0 bases, with 9 bases between the two germline ends. The CDR3 consists of 15 residues. Germline lookup yields CDR1 SGHVS and CDR2 FNYEAQ. CDR3 loop: CASSLMATSTDTQYF. CDR3 DNA: TGTGCCAGCAGCTTAATGGCAACTAGCACAGATACGCAGTATTTT.

V and J are TRBV4-1 and TRBJ2-1, with 8 bases identical to TRBD2. This CDR3 is 12 amino acids long. Germline assignment: CDR1 MGHRA and CDR2 YSYEKL. V shed 4 bases and J 8 bases; nucleotides not matched to a gene: 1. The CDR3 sequence: CASSPRGDEQFF. The CDR3 nucleotides read TGCGCCAGCAGCCCGCGGGGGGATGAGCAGTTCTTC.

The chain combines TRBV7-2 with TRBJ2-5, with 9 bases aligning to TRBD2. The CDR3 is 15 amino acids. V trimming: 6 bases; J trimming: 7 bases; junction bases outside the gene matches: 12. CDR1 SGHTA and CDR2 FQGNSA come from the germline V gene. CDR3 DNA sequence: TGTGCCAGCAGTCCCTTAGCGGGGGTGAACGGGACCCAGTACTTC. It translates to CASSPLAGVNGTQYF. Full variable domain (missing parts from reference TRBV7-2 and TRBJ2-5): GAGVSQSPSNKVTEKGKDVELRCDPISGHTALYWYRQSLGQGLEFLIYFQGNSAPDKSGLPSDRFSAERTGGSVSTLTIQRTQQEDSAVYLCASSPLAGVNGTQYFGPGTRLLVL.

V and J are TRBV5-5 and TRBJ1-2, with 8 nucleotides matching TRBD1. The V gene's germline CDR1 is SGHKS and CDR2 YYEKEE (reference sequence). The CDR3 totals 15 residues. J was trimmed by 5 bases and V by 0 bases; bases with no gene match: 6. Written as DNA, the CDR3 is TGTGCCAGCAGCTTGGCGGCAGGGGGCAGGTATGGCTACACCTTC. The encoded protein is CASSLAAGGRYGYTF.

This clone was detected a few times. The chain couples TRBV4-1 to TRBJ2-3; 9 nucleotides match TRBD2. CDR1 and CDR2 from the germline V gene are MGHRA and YSYEKL. CDR3 length equals 17 residues. V was clipped by 2 bases and J by 5 bases; unmatched bases: 11. In nucleotides, the CDR3 is TGCGCCAGCAGCCAATCTTTGGCGGGGGGGTTTCTAGATACGCAGTATTTT. This encodes CASSQSLAGGFLDTQYF.

V gene TRBV7-9 combines with J gene TRBJ2-5; D ambiguous. The tail of the sequence fits TRBJ2-7 better, so the J call may be wrong. The germline V gene encodes CDR1 SEHNR and CDR2 FQNEAQ (reference sequence). The CDR3 is 12 amino acids. CDR3 DNA: TGTGCCAGCAGCTTAGGGGCCTACGAGCAGTACTTC. Protein: CASSLGAYEQYF.